A single sample is the source of the 21 T cell receptor beta chains below, sequenced in a study of blood T cell repertoires in COVID-19. Only in-frame clones appear in the TCRdb table, and some are missing; sequencing was by immunoSEQ multiplex PCR. The sample gives roughly 500,000 clones, 70% to 90% of which show up once; roughly 3.2% is in the top ten. The specimen was peripheral blood. Receptor source: a human donor in a cohort sampled during active COVID-19.

The chain joins TRBV9 to TRBJ1-5; D perhaps matches TRBD1 (5 bases). The germline V and J ends were trimmed by 4 bases and 5 bases, with 13 bases remaining between them. This CDR3 comprises 14 residues. The V gene's germline CDR1 is SGDLS and CDR2 YYNGEE. The CDR3 here is CASSPEDKDQPQHF. The CDR3, as DNA: TGTGCCAGCAGCCCCGAGGACAAGGATCAGCCCCAGCATTTT.

Concerning this clone: Other DNA sequences in the same sample also yield this CDR3. The rearrangement uses TRBV5-1 and TRBJ1-1, with 7 bases matching TRBD1. Germline CDR1 reads SGHRS; CDR2 reads YFSETQ. The CDR3 spans 14 residues. The J segment lost 3 bases and the V segment lost 3 bases, leaving 5 bases of the junction unmatched. Here the CDR3 reads CASSSGTAYTEAFF. CDR3 coding DNA: TGCGCCAGCAGCTCCGGGACAGCCTACACTGAAGCTTTCTTT.

This chain joins TRBV19 and TRBJ1-5; TRBD1 matches 8 bases. Losses at the gene ends were 8 bases for V and 0 bases for J; bases not matched to a gene: 9. The length of the CDR3 is 16 residues. The germline CDR1 and CDR2 sequences are LNHDA and SQIVND (reference sequence). CDR3 nucleotide sequence: TGTGCCAGTGGCGGACAGGGTTTAGTTAGCAATCAGCCCCAGCATTTT. Protein: CASGGQGLVSNQPQHF.

This clone appeared once. V usage is TRBV5-4 and J usage is TRBJ2-3; 13 bases agree with TRBD2. Trimming cost V 4 bases and J 5 bases; bases outside gene matches: 7. The CDR3 loop spans 16 amino acids. CDR1 is SGHNT and CDR2 is YYREEE in the germline V gene (reference sequence). The CDR3 reads CASSGGLAGVVDTQYF. The CDR3 DNA sequence: TGTGCCAGCAGCGGCGGACTAGCGGGAGTTGTAGATACGCAGTATTTT.

The genes are TRBV29-1 and TRBJ2-7, with 8 bases lining up with TRBD2. Per germline, CDR1 SQVTM and CDR2 ANQGSEA. V lost 4 bases and J lost 5; bases outside the gene matches: 10. The CDR3 covers 14 residues. CDR3 coding DNA: TGCAGCGTTGGGTCCAGCGGGAGCGTCAACGAGCAGTACTTC. It translates to CSVGSSGSVNEQYF.

This CDR3 reads CASSLGSNYGYTF. The CDR3 DNA reads as TGTGCCAGCTCACTCGGGTCTAACTATGGCTACACCTTC. This rearrangement joins TRBV18 to TRBJ1-2; D is undetermined. CDR3 length: 13 residues. V was shortened by 4 bases and J by 0 bases, with 6 bases between the two germline ends. CDR1 and CDR2 from the germline V gene are KGHSH and LQKENI.

This clone has only one observation. The rearrangement links TRBV9 to TRBJ2-1; maybe TRBD1 (6 bases). Trimming cost V 0 bases and J 4 bases, with 17 bases left between them. The CDR3 has 17 amino acids. CDR1 and CDR2 (germline): SGDLS, YYNGEE. CDR3 sequence (DNA): TGTGCCAGCAGCGTAGGTCCCCTGGACAGCGATTACAATGAGCAGTTCTTC. It is translated as CASSVGPLDSDYNEQFF.

The V gene is TRBV28, the J gene TRBJ2-7; 8 bases align to TRBD2. The CDR3 covers 14 residues. Germline V gene lookup returns CDR1 MDHEN and CDR2 SYDVKM. With 5 bases clipped from V and 3 bases from J, the junction kept 6 bases outside the gene matches. CDR3 DNA sequence: TGTGCCAGCAGTCCCGTCGGGACTAGCTACGAGCAGTACTTC. Translating it yields CASSPVGTSYEQYF.

The gene calls are TRBV6-4 and TRBJ2-1, with TRBD2 as a possible D gene (5 bases). Germline V lookup: CDR1 MRHNA, CDR2 SNTAGT. This CDR3 comprises 14 residues. Trimming removed 5 bases at V and 2 bases at J, with 10 bases between. CDR3 sequence: CASSREAAYNEQFF. The CDR3 coding sequence is TGTGCCAGCAGTAGAGAAGCGGCCTACAATGAGCAGTTCTTC.

CDR3 protein: CASSVSGNTGELFF. The DNA for the CDR3 is TGTGCCAGCAGCGTCTCCGGGAACACCGGGGAGCTGTTTTTT. This sequence joins TRBV9 and TRBJ2-2, with unresolved D. The germline V and J ends were trimmed by 2 bases and 1 base, with 6 bases remaining between them. There are 14 residues in the CDR3. CDR1 SGDLS and CDR2 YYNGEE come from the germline V gene.

For this clone: Other DNA sequences within the sample encode an identical CDR3. The chain uses TRBV30 and TRBJ1-1; D may be TRBD1 (5 bases). The CDR3 contains 13 residues. Per the germline V gene, CDR1 is GTSNPN and CDR2 is SVGIG (reference sequence). V was clipped by 2 bases and J by 2 bases, with 9 bases between them. The CDR3 is CAWSRQGNTEAFF. The DNA of the CDR3 is TGTGCCTGGAGTAGGCAGGGAAACACTGAAGCTTTCTTT.

The chain carries TRBV11-1 and TRBJ1-2, with 7 bases lining up with TRBD1. Germline V lookup: CDR1 SGHAT, CDR2 FQDESV (reference sequence). V shed 4 bases and J 3 bases; nucleotides not matched to a gene: 5. The CDR3 contains 14 residues. CDR3: CASSSGQAYYGYTF. The CDR3 nucleotides read TGTGCCAGCAGCTCTGGACAGGCTTACTATGGCTACACCTTC. The entire variable domain, with the rest obtained from reference TRBV11-1 and TRBJ1-2, is as follows: EAEVAQSPRYKITEKSQAVAFWCDPISGHATLYWYRQILGQGPELLVQFQDESVVDDSQLPKDRFSAERLKGVDSTLKIQPAELGDSAMYLCASSSGQAYYGYTFGSGTRLTVV.

The gene calls are TRBV19 and TRBJ2-7; the D gene is possibly TRBD2 (7 bases). Trimming removed 5 bases at V and 5 bases at J, with 22 bases between. This CDR3 is 16 amino acids long. Germline-derived CDR1 and CDR2 are LNHDA and SQIVND (reference sequence). The CDR3 region has the DNA TGTGCCAGTAGTCCGAGGGGGGCCAGCGGGAAGGACGAGCAGTACTTC. Translating it yields CASSPRGASGKDEQYF.

As regards this clone: The sample has other DNA sequences that encode this CDR3 too. The chain couples TRBV7-2 to TRBJ2-7, with TRBD1 matching over 8 bases. CDR3 length: 15 residues. In germline, CDR1 is SGHTA, CDR2 FQGNSA. The ends lost 1 base at V and 0 bases at J; junction bases unmatched: 2. CDR3 nucleotides: TGTGCCAGCAGCTTAGGACAGGGGATCTCCTACGAGCAGTACTTC. The encoded protein is CASSLGQGISYEQYF.

The V and J genes are TRBV28 and TRBJ1-1; 7 bases are a match to TRBD1. The CDR3 runs 18 residues. The V gene end was trimmed by 1 base and the J gene end by 4 bases; junction bases not matched to a gene: 15. Germline V gene data show CDR1 as MDHEN and CDR2 as SYDVKM. This CDR3 reads CASSLSGQDAPIITEAFF. CDR3 coding DNA: TGTGCCAGCAGTTTATCCGGACAGGACGCTCCCATCATCACTGAAGCTTTCTTT.

The rearrangement uses TRBV13 and TRBJ1-6; D is uncertain. The CDR3 covers 13 residues. CDR1 is PRHDT, CDR2 FYEKMQ, per germline (reference sequence). V was shortened by 7 bases and J by 10 bases, with 14 bases between the two germline ends. CDR3: CASTYGVESPLHF. CDR3 DNA: TGTGCCAGCACATACGGGGTTGAGTCACCCCTCCACTTT.

The V call is TRBV28, the J call TRBJ2-2; TRBD1 might be the D (7 bases). This CDR3 is 16 amino acids long. The ends were cut back, 6 bases at V and 2 bases at J, with 16 bases in the middle. Germline V lookup: CDR1 MDHEN, CDR2 SYDVKM. CDR3 protein: CASSQTGRLNTGELFF. CDR3 DNA sequence: TGTGCCAGCAGCCAGACAGGGAGGCTAAACACCGGGGAGCTGTTTTTT.

The chain links TRBV30 to TRBJ1-5; D is ambiguous. Germline V gene data show CDR1 as GTSNPN and CDR2 as SVGIG (reference sequence). Between the trimmed V and J ends, which lost 3 bases and 0 bases, there was a span of 9 bases. The CDR3 is made up of 14 amino acids. CDR3 sequence (DNA): TGTGCCTGGAGCCTAGCGGTTAGCAATCAGCCCCAGCATTTT. Amino acids: CAWSLAVSNQPQHF.

This clone was counted only a few times. This chain joins TRBV28 and TRBJ1-3; D remains ambiguous. CDR3 length: 14 amino acids. The V gene's germline CDR1 is MDHEN and CDR2 SYDVKM. V was cut by 3 bases and J by 7 bases, with 13 bases left in between. The CDR3 here is CASSFPSDFNTIYF. DNA of the CDR3: TGTGCCAGCAGTTTCCCGTCGGACTTCAACACCATATATTTT.

This chain connects TRBV29-1 to TRBJ2-3, with D maybe TRBD1 (6 bases). The CDR3 sequence is 16 residues long. The V end was cut by 7 bases, the J end by 2 bases, with 22 bases between. In germline, CDR1 is SQVTM, CDR2 ANQGSEA. CDR3 loop: CSGYIREGGATDTQYF. The CDR3 region has the DNA TGCAGCGGATATATCAGGGAAGGGGGAGCCACAGATACGCAGTATTTT.

The rearrangement uses TRBV28 and TRBJ2-1; 9 bases fit TRBD2. CDR1 MDHEN and CDR2 SYDVKM come from the germline V gene. With 7 bases clipped from V and 6 bases from J, the junction kept 16 bases outside the gene matches. This CDR3 region has 17 residues. The CDR3 DNA sequence: TGTGCCAGCAACACCGTGGGGTTAGCGGGAGTATCCAATGAGCAGTTCTTC. Translation gives CASNTVGLAGVSNEQFF.